A single sample gave rise to the 23 T cell receptor beta chains below, sequenced in a study of T cell repertoires in cytomegalovirus infection. A single record per CDR3 protein comes from TCRdb applying MiXCR to the reads. The sample records a few hundred thousand distinct CDR3 sequences, over 7.5% being singletons. Sequenced: PBMCs. The origin of the receptors is a human donor in good health (CMV status not recorded). Some clones in this sample may be carry-over from other donors' samples.

Ten or more counts support this clonotype. V gene TRBV7-2 combines with J gene TRBJ1-2, with D perhaps matching TRBD1 (5 bases). Germline CDR1 SGHTA, CDR2 FQGNSA. Deletions cut 2 bases from V and 8 bases from J, with 27 bases between. The CDR3 covers 18 residues. The CDR3 bases are TGTGCCAGCAGCTTAACGCCCCGCGACGGGGCAGGGCGGAGGGGCTACACCTTC. Protein sequence: CASSLTPRDGAGRRGYTF.

This clonotype was observed at least ten times. This sequence joins TRBV4-2 and TRBJ2-5; 7 positions match TRBD2. Germline lookup yields CDR1 LGHNA and CDR2 YNFKEQ. The CDR3 totals 18 residues. The V gene end was trimmed by 0 bases and the J gene end by 1 base; junction bases not matched to a gene: 11. CDR3 sequence reads: CASSQDPGASGFQETQYF. In DNA, the CDR3 is TGTGCCAGCAGCCAAGATCCAGGTGCTAGCGGATTCCAAGAGACCCAGTACTTC.

As DNA, the CDR3 is TGTGCCAGCAGGACGACAGGGAGCAATCAGCCCCAGCATTTT. It is translated as CASRTTGSNQPQHF. This chain uses TRBV2 with TRBJ1-5; 7 bases agree with TRBD1. Germline CDR1 is SNHLY and CDR2 is FYNNEI. Trimming took 6 bases from V and 1 from J; bases not matched to a gene: 3. The CDR3 is 14 residues long.

This clonotype was detected ten times or more. The chain links TRBV7-6 to TRBJ2-5; D not certain. V lost 3 bases and J lost 5, with 7 bases in between. The CDR3 runs 12 residues. Germline V gene data show CDR1 as SGHVS and CDR2 as FNYEAQ. This chain's CDR3 is CASSFDGETQYF. The CDR3 DNA reads as TGTGCCAGCAGCTTCGACGGCGAGACCCAGTACTTC.

This clonotype was detected many times. The chain links TRBV28 to TRBJ2-5; 9 positions match TRBD1. The V and J ends lost 6 bases and 9 bases, in that order; junction bases with no gene match: 11. The CDR3 has 14 residues. Per germline, CDR1 MDHEN and CDR2 SYDVKM. DNA for the CDR3: TGTGCCAGCAGAGACTCCGGGACAGGGCTGGCCCAGTACTTC. This gives the protein CASRDSGTGLAQYF.

This clonotype was seen at least ten times. The V and J genes are TRBV7-2 and TRBJ2-1, with 12 positions matching TRBD2. The CDR3 contains 19 residues. The junction had 11 bases not matched to a gene; V was cut back by 5 bases and J by 0 bases. The V gene's germline CDR1 is SGHTA and CDR2 FQGNSA. CDR3 nucleotides: TGTGCCAGCAGCCCAGCAGGTGCTAGCGGGGGGGGCTCCTACAATGAGCAGTTCTTC. As protein: CASSPAGASGGGSYNEQFF.

J is TRBJ2-6 and V is TRBV15; D is possibly TRBD2 (5 bases). CDR1 and CDR2 from the germline V gene are LNHNV and YYDKDF (reference sequence). V was trimmed by 1 base and J by 2 bases, leaving 6 bases between them. The CDR3 has 15 residues. The CDR3 loop is CATSRGGPGANVLTF. The CDR3, as DNA: TGTGCCACCAGCAGAGGCGGGCCTGGGGCCAACGTCCTGACTTTC.

The sample holds many counts of this clonotype. The CDR3 DNA reads as TGTGCCAGCAGCTCCCTCCGAGAGGGGCGCCCTGAAGCTTTCTTT. Amino acids: CASSSLREGRPEAFF. V is TRBV7-6 and J is TRBJ1-1, with a possible D match to TRBD1 (5 bases). Looked up from germline, CDR1 is SGHVS and CDR2 is FNYEAQ. V was shortened by 4 bases and J by 6 bases, with 18 bases between the two germline ends. The CDR3 is 15 residues long.

This clonotype was counted between two and nine times. This rearrangement joins TRBV20-1 to TRBJ1-5; no clear D gene. Germline V gene data show CDR1 as DFQATT and CDR2 as SNEGSKA (reference sequence). The CDR3 runs 12 residues. With 0 bases removed from V and 3 bases from J, the gap between germline ends came to 3 bases. This CDR3 is CSARDNNQPQHF. CDR3 DNA sequence: TGCAGTGCTAGAGATAACAATCAGCCCCAGCATTTT.

This clonotype was picked up many times. The chain recombines TRBV7-3 with TRBJ1-1, with 7 bases fitting TRBD1. The V segment lost 5 bases and the J segment 5 bases; nucleotides outside the gene matches: 8. The CDR3 loop spans 14 amino acids. The germline CDR1 and CDR2 sequences are SGHTA and FQGTGA. CDR3 region: CASSPHPTGTEAFF. The CDR3 nucleotides read TGTGCCAGCAGCCCGCACCCGACAGGGACTGAAGCTTTCTTT.

This clonotype was seen a few times. The rearrangement joins TRBV29-1 to TRBJ1-2, with TRBD1 matching 10 bases. Germline CDR1 reads SQVTM; CDR2 reads ANQGSEA. The CDR3 loop spans 15 amino acids. With 6 bases clipped from V and 4 bases from J, the junction kept 11 bases outside the gene matches. CDR3 sequence: CSVPIRQGAGYGYTF. In DNA, the CDR3 is TGCAGCGTGCCCATAAGACAGGGGGCCGGCTATGGCTACACCTTC.

This clonotype was observed at least ten times. The chain has TRBV6-1 and TRBJ2-7, with TRBD2 matching 7 bases. The CDR3 sequence is 13 residues long. Germline V gene data show CDR1 as MNHNS and CDR2 as SASEGT. Trimming removed 3 bases from V and 5 bases from J; junction bases left unmatched: 4. CDR3 loop: CASSETSRNEQYF. In DNA form, the CDR3 reads TGTGCCAGCAGTGAGACTAGCAGGAACGAGCAGTACTTC.

This clonotype has more than one count but fewer than ten. Germline and junction disagree at one end, which may indicate a read error. J is TRBJ2-7 and V is TRBV4-1; 10 bases agree with TRBD1. Germline loops: CDR1 MGHRA, CDR2 YSYEKL. The CDR3 has 16 amino acids. The CDR3 DNA sequence: TGTGCCAGCAGCCAAGATGGATGGACAGGGGGCTACGAGCAGTACTTC. Translated: CASSQDGWTGGYEQYF.

This clonotype appeared many times. The rearrangement links TRBV7-6 to TRBJ2-1; D not certain. The germline V gene has CDR1 SGHVS and CDR2 FNYEAQ. The CDR3 sequence is 12 residues long. Trimming took off 4 bases at V and 7 bases at J, with 8 bases between the two ends. The CDR3 DNA sequence: TGTGCCAGCAGCTGGATGAGGAATGAGCAGTTCTTC. Amino acids: CASSWMRNEQFF.

The rearrangement uses TRBV28 and TRBJ2-7; D gene uncertain. The ends were cut back, 5 bases at V and 0 bases at J, with 14 bases in the middle. CDR3 length: 15 amino acids. Germline values: CDR1 MDHEN, CDR2 SYDVKM. The CDR3 nucleotides read TGTGCCAGCAGTACCGCGACGGCGAGCTCCTACGAGCAGTACTTC. Its protein is CASSTATASSYEQYF.

This chain joins TRBV28 and TRBJ2-7; D possibly corresponds to TRBD2 (6 bases). The V end lost 7 bases, the J end lost 4 bases, and 14 bases lay between the germline ends. Germline loops: CDR1 MDHEN, CDR2 SYDVKM. This CDR3 is built from 13 residues. The CDR3 sequence is CASTVPGAYEQYF. CDR3 coding DNA: TGTGCCAGCACCGTCCCGGGAGCATACGAGCAGTACTTC.

The J gene is TRBJ1-5, the V gene TRBV10-1; weak D call: TRBD1 (6 bases). The CDR3 has 15 amino acids. Trimming shortened V by 4 bases and J by 4 bases, and 14 bases separated the two germline ends. Germline V lookup: CDR1 WNHNN, CDR2 SYGVQD (reference sequence). The CDR3 DNA is TGCGCCAGCAGTGGGTCACCGGGGGCGAATCAGCCCCAGCATTTT. Translation: CASSGSPGANQPQHF.

CDR3 loop: CASSHWTGQNMNTEAFF. CDR3 DNA sequence: TGCGCCAGCAGCCATTGGACAGGCCAAAACATGAACACTGAAGCTTTCTTT. The J gene is TRBJ1-1, the V gene TRBV4-1; TRBD1 matches at 7 bases. V lost 3 bases to trimming and J lost 0 bases; unmatched junction nucleotides: 10. This CDR3 comprises 17 residues. CDR1 and CDR2 (germline): MGHRA, YSYEKL.

In this sample, this clonotype turned up a few times. The chain employs TRBV27 and TRBJ2-7; unclear D gene. V was clipped by 1 base and J by 5 bases, with 9 bases between them. The CDR3 is 13 residues long. Germline V CDR1 and CDR2: MNHEY, SMNVEV (reference sequence). The CDR3 sequence: CASSLLGVDEQYF. CDR3 coding DNA: TGTGCCAGCAGTTTATTAGGCGTGGACGAGCAGTACTTC.

This clonotype showed up just a few times. The V call is TRBV27, the J call TRBJ2-5; 7 bases are shared with TRBD1. The CDR3 runs to 13 residues. The ends lost 7 bases at V and 5 bases at J; junction bases unmatched: 7. CDR1 MNHEY and CDR2 SMNVEV come from the germline V gene (reference sequence). For the CDR3, the DNA is TGTGCCAGCAAAGACAGGGCGCGGGAGACCCAGTACTTC. Protein sequence: CASKDRARETQYF.

This clonotype occurred a few times. The chain uses TRBV7-3 and TRBJ2-7; possibly TRBD1 for D (7 bases). V gave up 3 bases and J gave up 1 base, with 16 bases separating them. This CDR3 region has 16 residues. Germline CDR1 and CDR2: SGHTA and FQGTGA. CDR3 sequence (DNA): TGTGCCAGCAGCTTCCCTGACAGGGACTTTTCCTACGAGCAGTACTTC. It specifies CASSFPDRDFSYEQYF.

Many counts were recorded for this clonotype. This chain connects TRBV11-2 to TRBJ1-1; 7 nucleotides agree with TRBD1. Germline lookup yields CDR1 SGHAT and CDR2 FQNNGV. Trimming at V came to 6 bases and at J to 1 base, leaving 5 bases not matched to a gene. CDR3 length: 14 residues. The CDR3 protein is CASREGARNTEAFF. CDR3 nucleotides: TGTGCCAGCAGGGAGGGGGCGCGGAACACTGAAGCTTTCTTT. The full variable domain, rest sourced from reference TRBV11-2 and TRBJ1-1, is EAGVAQSPRYKIIEKRQSVAFWCNPISGHATLYWYQQILGQGPKLLIQFQNNGVVDDSQLPKDRFSAERLKGVDSTLKIQPAKLEDSAVYLCASREGARNTEAFFGQGTRLTVV.

This clonotype was recorded many times. The V and J genes are TRBV28 and TRBJ2-1, with a weak D call TRBD2 (5 bases). The CDR3 spans 16 residues. The V gene's germline CDR1 is MDHEN and CDR2 SYDVKM. V was clipped by 4 bases and J by 5 bases, with 18 bases between them. The CDR3 sequence is CASSSFRTPKNNEQFF. The CDR3, as DNA: TGTGCCAGCAGTTCCTTCCGGACTCCCAAAAACAATGAGCAGTTCTTC. The whole variable domain, filled in from reference TRBV28 and TRBJ2-1, reads DVKVTQSSRYLVKRTGEKVFLECVQDMDHENMFWYRQDPGLGLRLIYFSYDVKMKEKGDIPEGYSVSREKKERFSLILESASTNQTSMYLCASSSFRTPKNNEQFFGPGTRLTVL.